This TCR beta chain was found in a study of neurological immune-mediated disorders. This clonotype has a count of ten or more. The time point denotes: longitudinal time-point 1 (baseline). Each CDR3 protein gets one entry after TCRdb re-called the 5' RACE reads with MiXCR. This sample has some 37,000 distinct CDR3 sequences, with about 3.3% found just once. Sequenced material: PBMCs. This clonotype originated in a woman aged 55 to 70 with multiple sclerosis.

The chain's CDR3 is CASSLGQGVHTEAFF. CDR3 in DNA: TGTGCCAGCAGTTTAGGACAGGGGGTTCACACTGAAGCTTTCTTT. The rearrangement uses TRBV12-3 or TRBV12-4 and TRBJ1-1; 9 nucleotides align to TRBD1. There are 15 residues in the CDR3. V trimming: 1 base; J trimming: 3 bases; junction bases outside the gene matches: 3.